This is a list of T cell receptor beta chains from one sample in a study of blood T cell repertoires in COVID-19. Using immunoSEQ multiplex PCR, the repertoire was profiled, and TCRdb retains in-frame clones only, with some absent. The repertoire holds 150,000 or so clones, with 82% as singletons. The sequencing sample was made of peripheral blood. The source is a woman aged 40 to 50 with COVID-19, enrolled during active disease. Both conserved end residues are part of each CDR3. A D gene is named only where the DNA matches it firmly. Size is stated for part of the rows, as once, few or many counts, or as a class when the clone is expanded.

size: NA
D: TRBD1
V: TRBV6-5
J: TRBJ2-1
CDR3: CASRRTGGGYNEQFF
DNA: TGTGCCAGCAGAAGAACAGGGGGAGGCTACAATGAGCAGTTCTTC

size: NA
D: NA
V: TRBV27
J: TRBJ2-2
CDR3: CASSFRRAGELFF
DNA: TGTGCCAGCAGTTTCAGGCGGGCCGGGGAGCTGTTTTTT

size: NA
D: TRBD1
V: TRBV3-1/TRBV3-2
J: TRBJ1-1
CDR3: CASSQTGVQAFF
DNA: TGTGCCAGCAGCCAAACAGGGGTTCAAGCTTTCTTT

size: NA
D: TRBD1
V: TRBV5-5
J: TRBJ1-2
CDR3: CASSALQGAGGYTF
DNA: TGTGCCAGCAGCGCCTTACAGGGGGCGGGGGGCTACACCTTC

size: NA
D: TRBD2
V: TRBV4-2
J: TRBJ2-2
CDR3: CASSQELKRLAGTPELFF
DNA: TGTGCCAGCAGCCAAGAGCTTAAGCGACTAGCGGGGACACCGGAGCTGTTTTTT

size: NA
D: NA
V: TRBV2
J: TRBJ1-1
CDR3: CASSVTGNTEAFF
DNA: TGTGCCAGCAGTGTGACAGGTAACACTGAAGCTTTCTTT

size: NA
D: TRBD1
V: TRBV5-4
J: TRBJ2-5
CDR3: CASSPTGGVEETQYF
DNA: TGTGCCAGCAGCCCGACAGGGGGAGTTGAAGAGACCCAGTACTTC

size: NA
D: NA
V: TRBV11-2
J: TRBJ1-2
CDR3: CASSFIPDKASGYTF
DNA: TGTGCCAGCAGCTTCATTCCGGACAAGGCCTCTGGCTACACCTTC

size: NA
D: NA
V: TRBV30
J: TRBJ1-2
CDR3: CAWRPTDRAYGYTF
DNA: TGTGCCTGGAGACCTACGGACAGAGCCTATGGCTACACCTTC

size: once
D: NA
V: TRBV7-8
J: TRBJ2-3
CDR3: CASSLTGLRTDTQYF
DNA: TGTGCCAGCAGCTTAACGGGTCTACGCACAGATACGCAGTATTTT

size: once
D: TRBD2
V: TRBV4-2
J: TRBJ2-5
CDR3: CASSQEGLAGIETQYF
DNA: TGTGCCAGCAGCCAAGAGGGACTAGCGGGGATAGAGACCCAGTACTTC

size: once
D: NA
V: TRBV19
J: TRBJ2-3
CDR3: CASSFRQDEGPADTQYF
DNA: TGTGCCAGTAGTTTCCGACAGGACGAGGGGCCCGCAGATACGCAGTATTTT

size: NA
D: NA
V: TRBV6-5
J: TRBJ1-1
CDR3: CASTKTGTSEAFF
DNA: TGTGCCAGCACCAAAACAGGGACAAGTGAAGCTTTCTTT

size: NA
D: NA
V: TRBV3-1/TRBV3-2
J: TRBJ2-3
CDR3: CASSQDIRPTIVTDTQYF
DNA: TGTGCCAGCAGCCAAGATATTAGACCGACTATTGTCACAGATACGCAGTATTTT

size: NA
D: NA
V: TRBV30
J: TRBJ2-5
CDR3: CAWNRGVQETQYF
DNA: TGTGCCTGGAATCGCGGAGTCCAAGAGACCCAGTACTTC

size: NA
D: NA
V: TRBV28
J: TRBJ2-3
CDR3: CASSLWSVASTDTQYF
DNA: TGTGCCAGCAGTTTATGGTCAGTAGCTAGCACAGATACGCAGTATTTT

size: NA
D: TRBD1
V: TRBV29-1
J: TRBJ1-1
CDR3: CSALRQGFTEAFF
DNA: TGCAGCGCTCTCCGACAGGGGTTCACTGAAGCTTTCTTT

size: NA
D: TRBD2
V: TRBV2
J: TRBJ2-7
CDR3: CASSEIAGRNEQYF
DNA: TGTGCCAGCAGTGAAATAGCGGGGAGAAACGAGCAGTACTTC

size: NA
D: TRBD1
V: TRBV28
J: TRBJ2-1
CDR3: CASSPPTGQGRNEQFF
DNA: TGTGCCAGCAGTCCCCCCACGGGACAGGGGCGAAATGAGCAGTTCTTC

size: NA
D: NA
V: TRBV2
J: TRBJ1-5
CDR3: CASILEREQPQHF
DNA: TGTGCCAGCATATTAGAGCGGGAACAGCCCCAGCATTTT

size: NA
D: NA
V: TRBV11-2
J: TRBJ1-1
CDR3: CASSPPAGRARAEAFF
DNA: TGTGCCAGCAGCCCCCCCGCAGGGAGGGCCAGGGCTGAAGCTTTCTTT